The 20 T cell receptor beta chains listed next were all sequenced from one sample in a study of cytomegalovirus exposure and HLA in healthy donors. The PCR used 60 Vbeta and 13 Jbeta primers. Sequenced by immunoSEQ multiplex PCR; TCRdb stores in-frame clones only, minus some. The repertoire includes under 140,000 clones, over 60% of them detected once, and under 1.5% sits in the top ten. Sample: PBMCs. These TCRs come from a woman younger than 45 in good health and CMV-seronegative.

This clone was detected a few times. The chain joins TRBV6-1 to TRBJ1-1; 8 bases line up with TRBD1. The CDR3 has 14 amino acids. The V gene end was trimmed by 4 bases and the J gene end by 5 bases; junction bases not matched to a gene: 6. From germline, CDR1 is MNHNS and CDR2 SASEGT. The CDR3 spells CASSADRAVTEAFF. The DNA for the CDR3 is TGTGCCAGCAGTGCGGACAGGGCGGTGACTGAAGCTTTCTTT.

The J gene is TRBJ2-2, the V gene TRBV6-4; the match to TRBD2 covers 10 bases. V lost 4 bases, J lost 4 bases, and 0 bases stayed unmatched. The germline V gene has CDR1 MRHNA and CDR2 SNTAGT. The CDR3 length is 14 residues. As DNA, the CDR3 is TGTGCCAGCAGTGCTAGCGGGAGCACCGGGGAGCTGTTTTTT. As protein: CASSASGSTGELFF.

The V gene is TRBV6-5, the J gene TRBJ1-5, with D possibly TRBD1 on 6 matching bases. The germline V gene has CDR1 MNHEY and CDR2 SVGAGI. The CDR3 totals 14 residues. The V end was cut by 8 bases, the J end by 1 base, with 12 bases between. The CDR3, as DNA: TGTGCCAGCGGTGACAGGTCCAGCAATCAGCCCCAGCATTTT. Its translation is CASGDRSSNQPQHF.

The chain combines TRBV30 with TRBJ2-7; D gene ambiguous. This CDR3 has 13 residues. The V gene's germline CDR1 is GTSNPN and CDR2 SVGIG (reference sequence). Trimming took off 1 base at V and 6 bases at J, with 13 bases between the two ends. CDR3 residues: CAWSGVPPGEQYF. As DNA, the CDR3 is TGTGCCTGGAGTGGCGTACCACCGGGCGAGCAGTACTTC. Looking up the rest from reference TRBV30 and TRBJ2-7 gives the full variable domain: SQTIHQWPATLVQPVGSPLSLECTVEGTSNPNLYWYRQAAGRGLQLLFYSVGIGQISSEVPQNLSASRPQDRQFILSSKKLLLSDSGFYLCAWSGVPPGEQYFGPGTRLTVT.

This clone has a handful of counts. This chain connects TRBV5-5 to TRBJ2-7; TRBD1 agrees at 7 bases. The germline gives CDR1 SGHKS, CDR2 YYEKEE (reference sequence). The CDR3 is 14 residues long. V shed 4 bases and J 0 bases; nucleotides not matched to a gene: 4. CDR3 loop: CASSIRDSSYEQYF. For the CDR3, the DNA is TGTGCCAGCAGCATCCGGGACAGCTCCTACGAGCAGTACTTC.

The chain carries TRBV18 and TRBJ2-1, with 12 nucleotides matching TRBD2. There are 15 residues in the CDR3. Germline CDR1 reads KGHSH; CDR2 reads LQKENI. After removal of 5 bases from V and 7 bases from J, the junction contained 6 bases not matched to a gene. Written as DNA, the CDR3 is TGTGCCAGCTCAACAACTAGCGGGGGGAATAATGAGCAGTTCTTC. This encodes CASSTTSGGNNEQFF.

The V and J genes are TRBV28 and TRBJ2-3; 12 nucleotides align to TRBD2. Losses at the gene ends were 8 bases for V and 7 bases for J; bases not matched to a gene: 7. There are 14 residues in the CDR3. The germline V gene encodes CDR1 MDHEN and CDR2 SYDVKM. CDR3 residues: CASETSGSAYTQYF. CDR3 DNA sequence: TGTGCCAGCGAGACTAGCGGGAGTGCATATACGCAGTATTTT.

The chain has TRBV28 and TRBJ2-5; 12 bases are shared with TRBD2. V trimming: 2 bases; J trimming: 4 bases; junction bases outside the gene matches: 2. Looked up from germline, CDR1 is MDHEN and CDR2 is SYDVKM. The length of the CDR3 is 15 residues. This CDR3 reads CASSLTLAGGETQYF. DNA of the CDR3: TGTGCCAGCAGTTTAACACTAGCGGGAGGAGAGACCCAGTACTTC.

This chain links TRBV9 with TRBJ1-5, with unresolved D. Trimming removed 0 bases at V and 7 bases at J, with 5 bases between. There are 12 residues in the CDR3. The V gene's germline CDR1 is SGDLS and CDR2 YYNGEE. This chain's CDR3 is CASSVDGQPQHF. As DNA, the CDR3 is TGTGCCAGCAGCGTAGACGGGCAGCCCCAGCATTTT.

The gene calls are TRBV5-4 and TRBJ2-7, with a weak D call TRBD2 (7 bases). Between the trimmed V and J ends, which lost 6 bases and 3 bases, there was a span of 22 bases. Germline V gene lookup returns CDR1 SGHNT and CDR2 YYREEE (reference sequence). The CDR3 length is 16 residues. The CDR3 region is CASTAMGGATNYEQYF. The CDR3 coding sequence is TGTGCCAGCACCGCGATGGGGGGGGCTACCAACTACGAGCAGTACTTC.

This clone turned up a few times. The chain is built from TRBV30 and TRBJ2-7, with TRBD1 identical over 8 bases. The CDR3 is made up of 13 amino acids. The ends lost 2 bases at V and 12 bases at J; junction bases unmatched: 12. Germline CDR1 reads GTSNPN; CDR2 reads SVGIG (reference sequence). CDR3 nucleotides: TGTGCCTGGAGTAGGGACAGGCCCTCCGGCTGGTACTTC. It is translated as CAWSRDRPSGWYF.

This clone was seen just once. The chain has TRBV5-1 and TRBJ1-6; a possible D gene is TRBD1 (5 bases). The CDR3 extends over 17 amino acids. The V gene lost 0 bases and the J gene lost 7 bases, with 17 bases spanning the gap. Germline loops: CDR1 SGHRS, CDR2 YFSETQ. The CDR3 nucleotides read TGCGCCAGCAGCTTGGGGGGGGACCCACCGGCCAATTCACCCCTCCACTTT. Translated, it gives CASSLGGDPPANSPLHF.

The chain uses TRBV9 and TRBJ2-7, with 9 nucleotides matching TRBD1. The germline gives CDR1 SGDLS, CDR2 YYNGEE. With V trimmed by 4 bases and J by 5 bases, 7 bases remained unmatched. The CDR3 length is 14 residues. CDR3 nucleotide sequence: TGTGCCAGCAGCACCGGACAGGGGATCGACGAGCAGTACTTC. Translation: CASSTGQGIDEQYF.

The chain joins TRBV18 to TRBJ2-1; 8 positions match TRBD2. CDR3 length: 17 residues. In germline, CDR1 is KGHSH, CDR2 LQKENI. The J segment lost 0 bases and the V segment lost 6 bases, leaving 10 bases of the junction unmatched. This CDR3 is CASSQRLARSSYNEQFF. CDR3 DNA: TGTGCCAGCTCGCAACGACTAGCGAGAAGCTCCTACAATGAGCAGTTCTTC.

In this sample, this clone turned up a few times. The chain links TRBV6-6 to TRBJ1-5; D gene uncertain. This CDR3 spans 15 amino acids. The V and J ends lost 2 bases and 5 bases respectively, with 13 bases between them. Germline CDR1 MNHNY, CDR2 SVGAGI (reference sequence). The CDR3 coding sequence is TGTGCCAGCAGTTACGACACCTGGGTGGATCAGCCCCAGCATTTT. This gives the protein CASSYDTWVDQPQHF.

The chain uses TRBV4-3 and TRBJ1-1; D is unresolved. V lost 2 bases and J lost 9, with 16 bases in between. CDR1 is LGHNA, CDR2 YSLEER, per germline. This CDR3 is built from 14 residues. The CDR3 here is CASSQRLGGIKAFF. The CDR3 DNA follows: TGCGCCAGCAGCCAACGTCTAGGAGGTATTAAAGCTTTCTTT.

The rearrangement links TRBV7-3 to TRBJ2-2, with TRBD2 matching over 7 bases. CDR1 and CDR2 (germline): SGHTA, FQGTGA. V shed 2 bases and J 5 bases; nucleotides not matched to a gene: 2. This CDR3 contains 14 residues. CDR3 bases: TGTGCCAGCAGCTTATCAGCGGGGACCGGGGAGCTGTTTTTT. Translation: CASSLSAGTGELFF.

The V and J genes are TRBV4-1 and TRBJ2-5, with D uncertain. V lost 0 bases and J 4 bases, leaving 6 bases between the germline ends. The CDR3 extends over 13 amino acids. Germline V gives CDR1 MGHRA, CDR2 YSYEKL. The CDR3 nucleotides read TGCGCCAGCAGCCAAGATATCGGAGAGACCCAGTACTTC. It translates to CASSQDIGETQYF.

The rearrangement links TRBV19 to TRBJ1-1, with unresolved D. CDR3 length: 13 amino acids. The V gene lost 5 bases and the J gene lost 4 bases, with 11 bases spanning the gap. Germline V gene sequence: CDR1 LNHDA, CDR2 SQIVND (reference sequence). CDR3 nucleotides: TGTGCCAGTAGTTTCACCTCGAGCACTGAAGCTTTCTTT. It translates to CASSFTSSTEAFF. Based on the CDR3 plus reference TRBV19 and TRBJ1-1, the full variable domain is DGGITQSPKYLFRKEGQNVTLSCEQNLNHDAMYWYRQDPGQGLRLIYYSQIVNDFQKGDIAEGYSVSREKKESFPLTVTSAQKNPTAFYLCASSFTSSTEAFFGQGTRLTVV.

V gene TRBV5-1 combines with J gene TRBJ2-5; D remains unclear. The CDR3 totals 13 residues. The V gene's germline CDR1 is SGHRS and CDR2 YFSETQ. The V end was cut by 0 bases, the J end by 2 bases, with 5 bases between. The CDR3, as DNA: TGCGCCAGCAGCTTGGGACTTCAAGAGACCCAGTACTTC. Its translation: CASSLGLQETQYF.